One and the same sample provided the 10 T cell receptor beta chains below, sequenced in a study of CD8+CD57+ T cells in acquired aplastic anemia. In patients chosen for sequencing, flow cytometry had shown CD8+CD57+ cell expansion. Both TCR beta VDJ combination and CDR3 sequence profiling were carried out. Genomic DNA was the template for this profiling. Each CDR3 protein is one row after TCRdb ran MiXCR on the reads. The sample consists of some 200,000 distinct CDR3 sequences, over 40% of them appearing once. The specimen sequenced was sorted CD4+, CD8+, or CD8+CD57+ T cells (not recorded which) from PBMCs. These TCRs come from a human donor with aplastic anemia.

The rearrangement uses TRBV27 and TRBJ1-2; the D gene is possibly TRBD1 (5 bases). V lost 3 bases and J 7 bases, leaving 21 bases between the germline ends. The CDR3 contains 16 residues. The germline V gene encodes CDR1 MNHEY and CDR2 SMNVEV (reference sequence). The CDR3 nucleotides read TGTGCCAGCAGTTTTGGAGTCCCCGGGCAGGGTAGTGGCTACACCTTC. Translation gives CASSFGVPGQGSGYTF.

This clonotype was observed at least ten times. This sequence joins TRBV5-7 and TRBJ2-1, with D possibly being TRBD2 (6 bases). TRBV5-7 is classed as an ORF, of uncertain function. This CDR3 comprises 15 residues. V shed 4 bases and J shed 1 base, with 12 bases lying between them. The CDR3 DNA is TGTGCCAGCAGCCCGGGACTCCCATCCTACAATGAGCAGTTCTTC. Translating gives CASSPGLPSYNEQFF.

This clonotype was recorded at least ten times. The V gene is TRBV6-1, the J gene TRBJ2-1, with 10 positions matching TRBD2. The germline CDR1 and CDR2 sequences are MNHNS and SASEGT. The CDR3 runs 16 residues. After removal of 4 bases from V and 6 bases from J, the junction contained 9 bases not matched to a gene. In nucleotides, the CDR3 is TGTGCCAGCAGTGTCGAAGCGGGGGGGCGATTCAATGAGCAGTTCTTC. Its translation is CASSVEAGGRFNEQFF.

The sample holds many counts of this clonotype. The chain couples TRBV19 to TRBJ1-3; no firm D call. The germline V and J ends were trimmed by 9 bases and 5 bases, with 11 bases remaining between them. The CDR3 contains 12 residues. The germline V gene encodes CDR1 LNHDA and CDR2 SQIVND (reference sequence). The CDR3 DNA reads as TGTGCCAGCCAAGGGTATCGAAACACCATATATTTT. This sequence encodes CASQGYRNTIYF.

The rearrangement links TRBV7-6 to TRBJ2-5, with unresolved D. The CDR3 covers 13 residues. Trimming took off 8 bases at V and 7 bases at J, with 17 bases between the two ends. Per the germline V gene, CDR1 is SGHVS and CDR2 is FNYEAQ. The CDR3 DNA follows: TGTGCCAGCGGCTCCTCGGGCCTCGGGACCCAGTACTTC. Translating it yields CASGSSGLGTQYF.

J is TRBJ2-1 and V is TRBV10-3; D ambiguous. CDR1 ENHRY and CDR2 SYGVKD come from the germline V gene. The CDR3 consists of 13 residues. Trimming left V 0 bases short and J 9 bases short, with 9 bases between. CDR3 coding DNA: TGTGCCATCAGTGAGTCGAACGGTATTGAGCAGTTCTTC. Protein sequence: CAISESNGIEQFF.

The table lists this clonotype with many counts. The chain combines TRBV24-1 with TRBJ2-5; the match to TRBD1 covers 8 bases. The CDR3 totals 14 residues. V lost 4 bases to trimming and J lost 8 bases; unmatched junction nucleotides: 8. Germline-derived CDR1 and CDR2 are KGHDR and SFDVKD. The CDR3 loop reads CATSELGQGATQYF. DNA for the CDR3: TGTGCCACCAGTGAGTTAGGGCAGGGGGCAACCCAGTACTTC.

Regarding this clonotype: With a much larger clone just one base away, this may be a read error. The chain is built from TRBV19 and TRBJ1-3, with D possibly TRBD1 on 5 matching bases. The CDR3 contains 15 residues. Between the trimmed V and J ends, which lost 4 bases and 9 bases, there was a span of 19 bases. The germline CDR1 and CDR2 sequences are LNHDA and SQIVND (reference sequence). In DNA form, the CDR3 reads TGTGCCAGTAGTACGTCAGGGACGACTAGAAGCACCATATATTTT. Its translation: CASSTSGTTRSTIYF.

The chain recombines TRBV20-1 with TRBJ1-6; no definite D call. This CDR3 is 16 amino acids long. Germline loops: CDR1 DFQATT, CDR2 SNEGSKA (reference sequence). Trimming took off 4 bases at V and 0 bases at J, with 13 bases between the two ends. CDR3 DNA: TGCAGTGCTACGAAATACACGAGCTCCTATAATTCACCCCTCCACTTT. It encodes CSATKYTSSYNSPLHF.

The genes are TRBV2 and TRBJ1-1; D gene unclear. With 9 bases removed from V and 7 bases from J, the gap between germline ends came to 15 bases. Germline lookup yields CDR1 SNHLY and CDR2 FYNNEI. This CDR3 comprises 12 residues. The CDR3 loop reads CARRPSGGEAFF. CDR3 coding DNA: TGTGCCAGACGTCCTTCTGGAGGTGAAGCTTTCTTT.